These T cell receptor beta chains were read from a single sample in a study of blood T cell repertoires in COVID-19. Profiled with immunoSEQ multiplex PCR; TCRdb holds only in-frame clones, not every one. The data show some 500,000 clones, approximately 91% seen once. The specimen was peripheral blood. The receptors originated from a woman aged 45-59 years with COVID-19, enrolled during active disease. CDR3s include the opening cysteine and the closing phenylalanine or tryptophan. D genes are given only for firm matches. A clone size is listed for some rows: how often the clone was seen (once, few, many), or a class if it is expanded.

v_call	clone_size	d_call	j_call	cdr3_aa	cdr3_nt
TRBV18	NA	TRBD1	TRBJ1-2	CASSPSTGEDYTF	TGTGCCAGCTCACCATCCACAGGGGAGGACTACACCTTC
TRBV5-6	NA	TRBD2	TRBJ2-2	CASSFPSGGTLTGELFF	TGTGCCAGCAGCTTTCCTAGCGGGGGGACCCTCACCGGGGAGCTGTTTTTT
TRBV6-4	NA	NA	TRBJ1-5	CASSDELNQPQHF	TGTGCCAGCAGTGACGAACTCAATCAGCCCCAGCATTTT
TRBV4-2	NA	TRBD2	TRBJ2-7	CASSPSTSGPLYEQYF	TGTGCCAGCAGCCCTTCGACTAGCGGACCTCTTTACGAGCAGTACTTC
TRBV28	NA	NA	TRBJ1-1	CASSFGAGTREAFF	TGTGCCAGCAGTTTCGGGGCAGGGACAAGGGAAGCTTTCTTT
TRBV12-3/TRBV12-4	NA	NA	TRBJ1-1	CASGGDTEAFF	TGTGCCAGCGGGGGGGACACTGAAGCTTTCTTT
TRBV7-9	few	TRBD1	TRBJ1-2	CASSSGTGLSNYGYTF	TGTGCCAGCAGCTCTGGGACAGGGCTATCTAACTATGGCTACACCTTC
TRBV21-1	NA	NA	TRBJ2-1	CARDSDAPHNEQFF	TGTGCCAGAGACTCAGACGCCCCCCACAATGAGCAGTTCTTC
TRBV4-1	NA	NA	TRBJ1-1	CASSKPRDIEAFF	TGCGCCAGCAGCAAGCCCCGAGACATTGAAGCTTTCTTT
TRBV2	NA	NA	TRBJ2-5	CASSEGAGWETQYF	TGTGCCAGCAGTGAAGGGGCAGGGTGGGAGACCCAGTACTTC
TRBV6-5	NA	NA	TRBJ2-3	CAIRRAGTDTQYF	TGTGCCATACGCAGGGCAGGAACAGATACGCAGTATTTT
TRBV3-1/TRBV3-2	NA	NA	TRBJ2-2	CASSQDLLLARSGELFF	TGTGCCAGCAGCCAAGATCTATTACTAGCTCGTTCCGGGGAGCTGTTTTTT
TRBV24-1	NA	NA	TRBJ2-3	CATSVEGTTDTQYF	TGTGCCACCAGTGTGGAGGGGACCACAGATACGCAGTATTTT
TRBV9	NA	TRBD1	TRBJ2-6	CASSPTGGSGANVLTF	TGTGCCAGCAGCCCAACAGGGGGCTCTGGGGCCAACGTCCTGACTTTC
TRBV4-2	NA	NA	TRBJ2-3	CASSQDQGGLTDTQYF	TGTGCCAGCAGCCAAGATCAAGGAGGTCTCACAGATACGCAGTATTTT
TRBV24-1	NA	TRBD1	TRBJ2-1	CATSEGGRGREGFNEQFF	TGTGCCACCAGTGAGGGGGGCAGGGGGCGCGAGGGTTTCAATGAGCAGTTCTTC
TRBV11-1	NA	NA	TRBJ1-4	CASSSAFGDEKLFF	TGTGCCAGCAGCTCAGCCTTCGGGGATGAAAAACTGTTTTTT
TRBV11-2	NA	TRBD1	TRBJ2-7	CASSPGQGIVDEQYF	TGTGCCAGCAGCCCAGGACAGGGAATTGTCGACGAGCAGTACTTC
TRBV10-3	NA	TRBD1	TRBJ1-1	CAISASRQGAFTEAFF	TGTGCCATCAGTGCCTCCCGACAGGGGGCATTCACTGAAGCTTTCTTT
TRBV28	NA	TRBD2	TRBJ2-7	CASSTSGGNEQYF	TGTGCCAGCAGTACTAGCGGGGGGAACGAGCAGTACTTC
TRBV7-9	NA	NA	TRBJ2-5	CASSSKETQYF	TGTGCCAGCAGCTCCAAAGAGACCCAGTACTTC
TRBV3-1/TRBV3-2	once	TRBD1	TRBJ1-1	CASSHYQEQGAIRENTEAFF	TGTGCCAGCAGCCATTACCAGGAACAGGGGGCGATCCGTGAGAACACTGAAGCTTTCTTT
TRBV9	NA	NA	TRBJ1-2	CASSPDGARNYGYTF	TGTGCCAGCAGCCCAGATGGGGCTCGTAACTATGGCTACACCTTC
TRBV6-5	few	NA	TRBJ1-6	CASSQGAPLHF	TGTGCCAGCAGTCAGGGCGCACCCCTCCACTTT
TRBV21-1	NA	NA	TRBJ2-1	CASSKGERGLGNEQFF	TGTGCCAGCAGCAAAGGGGAGCGGGGTCTAGGGAATGAGCAGTTCTTC
TRBV5-1	NA	NA	TRBJ1-4	CASRKSINEKLFF	TGCGCCAGCAGGAAGAGCATTAATGAAAAACTGTTTTTT
TRBV7-2	NA	NA	TRBJ1-1	CASSLWTDREAFF	TGTGCCAGCAGCTTATGGACAGATCGTGAAGCTTTCTTT
TRBV10-3	NA	TRBD1	TRBJ2-7	CAVRDREPYEQYF	TGTGCCGTCCGGGACAGGGAACCTTACGAGCAGTACTTC
TRBV6-5	NA	TRBD1	TRBJ1-2	CASSYKFGDSYGYTF	TGTGCCAGCAGTTACAAATTTGGGGACAGCTATGGCTACACCTTC
TRBV9	NA	NA	TRBJ2-1	CASSSTQGRAYNEQFF	TGTGCCAGCAGCTCGACTCAGGGAAGGGCCTACAATGAGCAGTTCTTC
TRBV5-5	NA	TRBD1	TRBJ1-4	CASSYRTGNEKLFF	TGTGCCAGCAGTTACCGGACAGGGAATGAAAAACTGTTTTTT
TRBV6-4	NA	NA	TRBJ2-1	CASSELAATSYNEQFF	TGTGCCAGCAGTGAGCTGGCGGCTACCTCCTACAATGAGCAGTTCTTC
TRBV15	NA	NA	TRBJ1-4	CATSGGGTTNEKLFF	TGTGCCACCAGCGGGGGGGGAACAACTAATGAAAAACTGTTTTTT
TRBV6-6	NA	NA	TRBJ1-2	CASSYPGGLTNYGYTF	TGTGCCAGCAGTTACCCCGGGGGACTAACCAACTATGGCTACACCTTC
TRBV11-2	once	TRBD1	TRBJ2-1	CASSFWGQGYNEQFF	TGTGCCAGCAGCTTTTGGGGACAGGGCTACAATGAGCAGTTCTTC
TRBV6-1	NA	TRBD1	TRBJ1-4	CASSEWDRHNEKLFF	TGTGCCAGCAGTGAATGGGACAGACATAATGAAAAACTGTTTTTT
TRBV7-7	NA	NA	TRBJ1-6	CASSLARENSPLHF	TGTGCCAGCAGCTTAGCCCGAGAAAATTCACCCCTCCACTTT
TRBV29-1	once	NA	TRBJ1-1	CSVEQGWAEAFF	TGCAGCGTGGAACAGGGATGGGCTGAAGCTTTCTTT
TRBV12-3/TRBV12-4	NA	NA	TRBJ1-1	CASTLGGATEAFF	TGTGCCAGCACCCTGGGGGGAGCCACTGAAGCTTTCTTT
TRBV4-1	NA	TRBD1	TRBJ1-2	CASSSNRGNSYGYTF	TGCGCCAGCAGCTCAAACAGGGGGAATTCCTATGGCTACACCTTC
TRBV6-6	NA	TRBD2	TRBJ2-5	CASSRGPSGGQETQYF	TGTGCCAGCTCCCGGGGGCCAAGCGGGGGCCAAGAGACCCAGTACTTC
TRBV6-5	NA	TRBD1	TRBJ1-4	CASSRGQGAEKLFF	TGTGCCAGCAGTAGGGGACAGGGGGCTGAAAAACTGTTTTTT
TRBV30	NA	NA	TRBJ2-1	CAWSEGMGAGDEQFF	TGTGCCTGGAGTGAGGGAATGGGAGCAGGAGATGAGCAGTTCTTC
TRBV4-1	few	NA	TRBJ1-6	CASSQEESGRSYNSPLHF	TGCGCCAGCAGCCAAGAAGAAAGCGGAAGATCCTATAATTCACCCCTCCACTTT
TRBV5-6	NA	NA	TRBJ1-5	CASSSNLGEAQHF	TGTGCCAGCAGCTCCAACCTCGGTGAGGCCCAGCATTTT
TRBV5-1	NA	NA	TRBJ1-5	CATGQPHNQPQHF	TGCGCCACCGGACAGCCCCACAATCAGCCCCAGCATTTT
TRBV7-2	few	TRBD1	TRBJ2-7	CASSTDRGYEQYF	TGTGCCAGCAGCACCGACAGGGGCTACGAGCAGTACTTC
TRBV10-1	NA	NA	TRBJ1-1	CASSDTARNTEAFF	TGCGCCAGCAGTGACACAGCTCGAAACACTGAAGCTTTCTTT
TRBV24-1	NA	NA	TRBJ2-5	CATSDRRTEYQETQYF	TGTGCCACCAGTGATCGGCGGACAGAGTACCAAGAGACCCAGTACTTC
TRBV21-1	NA	NA	TRBJ1-5	CASSTRTEGSNQPQHF	TGTGCCAGCAGCACCCGAACAGAGGGAAGCAATCAGCCCCAGCATTTT
TRBV4-2	NA	NA	TRBJ1-1	CASSQGKGAMNTEAFF	TGTGCCAGCAGCCAAGGAAAAGGGGCCATGAACACTGAAGCTTTCTTT